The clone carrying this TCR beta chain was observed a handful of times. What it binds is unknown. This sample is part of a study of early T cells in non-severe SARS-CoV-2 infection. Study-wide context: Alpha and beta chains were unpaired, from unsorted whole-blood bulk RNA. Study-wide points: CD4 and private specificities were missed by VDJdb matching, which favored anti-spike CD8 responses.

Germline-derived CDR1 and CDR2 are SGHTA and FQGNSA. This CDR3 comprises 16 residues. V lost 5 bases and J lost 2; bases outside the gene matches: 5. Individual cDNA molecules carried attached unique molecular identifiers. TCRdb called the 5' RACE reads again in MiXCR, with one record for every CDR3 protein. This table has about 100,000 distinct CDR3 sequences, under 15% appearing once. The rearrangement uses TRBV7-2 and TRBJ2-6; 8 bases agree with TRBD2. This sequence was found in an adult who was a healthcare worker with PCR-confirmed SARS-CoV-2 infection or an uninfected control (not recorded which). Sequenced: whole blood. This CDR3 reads CASSGLALAGANVLTF. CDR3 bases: TGTGCCAGCAGCGGACTAGCCCTCGCTGGGGCCAACGTCCTGACTTTC.